This TCR beta chain is drawn from a study of shared clonotypes between healthy human individuals. The wider study: Every donor yielded three CD4 naive, three CD4 memory, two CD8 naive and one CD8 memory plate.

Method: immunoSEQ multiplex PCR; TCRdb's copy keeps in-frame clones and lacks some. The data hold hundreds of thousands of clones, with almost 97% observed a single time. General observations from the study: Memory subsets generally showed lower estimated richness than naive subsets. For naive CD4 cells, approximately 4.8% of clonotypes were shared across a handful of donors.

Note on this clone: The antigen is not known.

Germline V gene lookup returns CDR1 MNHEY and CDR2 SVGAGI. The CDR3 loop spans 13 amino acids. V was pared by 11 bases and J by 6 bases, with 19 bases between. The chain employs TRBV6-5 and TRBJ1-2; tentative D call: TRBD1 (6 bases). Sequenced material: naive CD4+ T cells sorted from blood. Indicated subset: CD45RA+ positively selected. The receptor's source is a woman in her 30s in good health. The CDR3 protein is CASFPGTGNGYTF. CDR3 sequence (DNA): TGTGCCTCCTTCCCCGGCACAGGGAATGGCTACACCTTC.